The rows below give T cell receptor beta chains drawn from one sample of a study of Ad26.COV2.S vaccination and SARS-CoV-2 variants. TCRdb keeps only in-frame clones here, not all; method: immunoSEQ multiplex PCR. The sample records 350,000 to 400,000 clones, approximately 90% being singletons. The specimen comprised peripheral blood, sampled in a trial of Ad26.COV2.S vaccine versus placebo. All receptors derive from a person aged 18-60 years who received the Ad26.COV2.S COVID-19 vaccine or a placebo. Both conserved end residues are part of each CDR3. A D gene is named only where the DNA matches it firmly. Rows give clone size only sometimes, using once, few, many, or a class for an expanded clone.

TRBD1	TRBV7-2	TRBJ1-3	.	CASRTGGLNRDTIYF	TGTGCCAGTCGGACAGGGGGCCTGAATAGAGACACCATATATTTT
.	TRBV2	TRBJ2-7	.	CASTLNRGREQYF	TGTGCCAGCACCCTGAATCGGGGACGCGAGCAGTACTTC
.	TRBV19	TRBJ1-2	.	CASKEDSWGNYGYTF	TGTGCCAGTAAAGAGGACAGCTGGGGTAACTATGGCTACACCTTC
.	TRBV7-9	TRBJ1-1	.	CASILTENTEAFF	TGTGCCAGCATCCTAACAGAGAACACTGAAGCTTTCTTT
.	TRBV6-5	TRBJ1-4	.	CASSYTMGAGEKLFF	TGTGCCAGCAGTTACACCATGGGGGCGGGGGAAAAACTGTTTTTT
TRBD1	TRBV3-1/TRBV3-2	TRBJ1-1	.	CASSHPDRDTEAFF	TGTGCCAGCAGCCATCCCGACAGGGACACTGAAGCTTTCTTT
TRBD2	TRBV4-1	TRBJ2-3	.	CASSQVGLAGGTDTQYF	TGCGCCAGCAGCCAAGTTGGACTAGCGGGGGGCACAGATACGCAGTATTTT
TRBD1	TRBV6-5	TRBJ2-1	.	CASSPDRDSYNEQFF	TGTGCCAGCAGTCCCGACAGGGACTCCTACAATGAGCAGTTCTTC
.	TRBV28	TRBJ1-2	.	CATGDLYGYTF	TGTGCCACTGGGGACCTCTATGGCTACACCTTC
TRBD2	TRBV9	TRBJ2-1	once	CASSVLAGGYNEQFF	TGTGCCAGCAGCGTCCTAGCGGGGGGATACAATGAGCAGTTCTTC
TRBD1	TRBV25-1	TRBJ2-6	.	CASSDPGGVSSGANVLTF	TGTGCCAGCAGTGACCCAGGGGGTGTGAGCTCTGGGGCCAACGTCCTGACTTTC
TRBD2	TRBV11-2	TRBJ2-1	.	CASSLGVQRGKYYNEQFF	TGTGCCAGCAGCTTAGGGGTCCAGCGGGGGAAATACTACAATGAGCAGTTCTTC
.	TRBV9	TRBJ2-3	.	CASSVDGGTDTQYF	TGTGCCAGCAGCGTAGATGGGGGCACAGATACGCAGTATTTT
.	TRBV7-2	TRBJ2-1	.	CASSLSPDYNEQFF	TGTGCCAGCAGCTTAAGTCCGGACTACAATGAGCAGTTCTTC
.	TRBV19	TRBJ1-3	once	CASRNLANTIYF	TGTGCCAGTAGAAATTTGGCAAACACCATATATTTT
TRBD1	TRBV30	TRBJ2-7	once	CAWIGTGVGTYEQYF	TGTGCCTGGATAGGGACAGGGGTGGGGACCTACGAGCAGTACTTC
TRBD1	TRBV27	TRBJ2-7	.	CASSPGTGGSYEQYF	TGTGCCAGCAGTCCCGGGACAGGGGGTTCTTACGAGCAGTACTTC
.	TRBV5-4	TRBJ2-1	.	CASSLMQGSYNEQFF	TGTGCCAGCAGCTTGATGCAGGGCTCCTACAATGAGCAGTTCTTC